A single sample is the source of the 18 T cell receptor beta chains below, sequenced in a study of sequential checkpoint blockade in melanoma. Data came from immunoSEQ multiplex PCR; TCRdb stores just in-frame clones and leaves some out. The sample yields 10,000 to 15,000 clones, just under 85% seen once. Stated treatment: randomized to nivolumab then ipilimumab (arm A) or the reverse (arm B). Here the sequenced sample was CD8+ T cells sorted from blood (inferred from file names), taken from a patient given nivolumab and ipilimumab in sequence. The receptors shown here come from a human donor with melanoma.

The rearrangement uses TRBV19 and TRBJ2-7, with 11 bases identical to TRBD1. Germline CDR1 is LNHDA and CDR2 is SQIVND (reference sequence). The CDR3 totals 16 residues. Trimming cost V 0 bases and J 3 bases; bases outside gene matches: 4. The CDR3 DNA sequence: TGTGCCAGTAGTATAGACCCCGGGACAGGGGGCTACGAGCAGTACTTC. Protein product: CASSIDPGTGGYEQYF.

The chain carries TRBV28 and TRBJ1-5, with TRBD1 identical over 8 bases. The CDR3 is 17 amino acids. Germline V gene data show CDR1 as MDHEN and CDR2 as SYDVKM. Unmatched junction bases numbered 20, after V lost 9 bases and J lost 7 bases. Here the CDR3 reads CARVDGCETGEWQPQHF. The DNA of the CDR3 is TGTGCCAGAGTAGATGGATGTGAGACAGGGGAATGGCAGCCCCAGCATTTT.

The V and J genes are TRBV9 and TRBJ2-1; 8 positions agree with TRBD1. CDR1 and CDR2 (germline): SGDLS, YYNGEE. This CDR3 has 13 amino acids. J lost 7 bases, V lost 4 bases, and 4 bases had no gene match. CDR3 in DNA: TGTGCCAGCAGCCTGGGGGACAGGAATGAGCAGTTCTTC. The encoded protein is CASSLGDRNEQFF.

This clone was seen once. The V gene is TRBV5-1, the J gene TRBJ2-1; 8 bases are shared with TRBD2. This CDR3 contains 15 residues. The V segment lost 2 bases and the J segment 4 bases; nucleotides outside the gene matches: 5. Germline loops: CDR1 SGHRS, CDR2 YFSETQ. For the CDR3, the DNA is TGCGCCAGCAGCTTCGGGGGGGGGTTGTACAATGAGCAGTTCTTC. This gives the protein CASSFGGGLYNEQFF.

This chain joins TRBV9 and TRBJ2-2, with 8 bases fitting TRBD2. V trimming: 1 base; J trimming: 2 bases; junction bases outside the gene matches: 10. The germline V gene encodes CDR1 SGDLS and CDR2 YYNGEE. The CDR3 runs 18 residues. The CDR3 nucleotides are TGTGCCAGCAGCGTACACAGCGGGGGAGGACTCAACACCGGGGAGCTGTTTTTT. The encoded protein is CASSVHSGGGLNTGELFF.

The chain joins TRBV2 to TRBJ1-2; the match to TRBD1 covers 7 bases. CDR1 is SNHLY and CDR2 is FYNNEI in the germline V gene. The V gene end was trimmed by 10 bases and the J gene end by 6 bases; junction bases not matched to a gene: 5. CDR3 length: 11 amino acids. In DNA form, the CDR3 reads TGTGCCACCACGACAGGGCATGGCTACACCTTC. Protein: CATTTGHGYTF. The full variable domain, with the rest looked up from reference TRBV2 and TRBJ1-2, is EPEVTQTPSHQVTQMGQEVILRCVPISNHLYFYWYRQILGQKVEFLVSFYNNEISEKSEIFDDQFSVERPDGSNFTLKIRSTKLEDSAMYFCATTTGHGYTFGSGTRLTVV.

This clone was counted a single time. This chain uses TRBV4-3 with TRBJ2-7; D ambiguous. Trimming cost V 1 base and J 5 bases, with 15 bases left between them. CDR1 LGHNA and CDR2 YSLEER come from the germline V gene. The CDR3 spans 15 residues. The CDR3 region is CASSQGLAIAHEQYF. CDR3 bases: TGCGCCAGCAGCCAAGGCCTTGCTATTGCCCACGAGCAGTACTTC.

V usage is TRBV7-9 and J usage is TRBJ2-1, with TRBD2 matching 7 bases. The J segment lost 5 bases and the V segment lost 6 bases, leaving 7 bases of the junction unmatched. From germline, CDR1 is SEHNR and CDR2 FQNEAQ (reference sequence). CDR3 length: 14 amino acids. The CDR3 region has the DNA TGTGCCAGCAGATCCGGGGGGTTACACAATGAGCAGTTCTTC. Protein: CASRSGGLHNEQFF.

This clone qualifies as medium-sized. Other DNA sequences from this sample encode an identical CDR3 as well. V gene TRBV19 combines with J gene TRBJ2-1, with TRBD2 identical over 9 bases. CDR1 is LNHDA and CDR2 is SQIVND in the germline V gene (reference sequence). The V gene end was trimmed by 5 bases and the J gene end by 4 bases; junction bases not matched to a gene: 6. The CDR3 spans 15 residues. The CDR3: CASSLTSGDYNEQFF. For the CDR3, the DNA is TGTGCCAGTAGTTTGACTAGCGGAGATTACAATGAGCAGTTCTTC.

The chain employs TRBV29-1 and TRBJ2-5, with TRBD1 as a possible D gene (5 bases). The length of the CDR3 is 12 residues. Per the germline V gene, CDR1 is SQVTM and CDR2 is ANQGSEA. The germline V and J ends were trimmed by 4 bases and 4 bases, with 10 bases remaining between them. The CDR3 nucleotides read TGCAGCGTTGCCAGGGAAAGAGAGACCCAGTACTTC. Translation: CSVARERETQYF.

This clone was counted only a few times. The chain has TRBV6-1 and TRBJ1-4; TRBD1 is a possible D gene (6 bases). The CDR3 totals 15 residues. Germline lookup yields CDR1 MNHNS and CDR2 SASEGT. Trimming took off 5 bases at V and 5 bases at J, with 15 bases between the two ends. The CDR3 here is CASSSRTAPNEKLFF. As DNA, the CDR3 is TGTGCCAGCAGTAGCCGGACAGCTCCCAATGAAAAACTGTTTTTT.

This chain uses TRBV19 with TRBJ1-2; 7 bases map to TRBD1. Germline V gene lookup returns CDR1 LNHDA and CDR2 SQIVND (reference sequence). With 5 bases clipped from V and 4 bases from J, the junction kept 10 bases outside the gene matches. CDR3 length: 15 residues. This chain's CDR3 is CASSLPGGRGYGYTF. CDR3 bases: TGTGCCAGTAGTCTTCCAGGGGGGCGCGGCTATGGCTACACCTTC.

V usage is TRBV5-8 and J usage is TRBJ2-5; tentative D call: TRBD1 (6 bases). The J call is doubtful: the DNA matches TRBJ2-7 better. The CDR3 totals 14 residues. Germline CDR1 is SGHTS and CDR2 is YDEGEE. CDR3: CASSLESEGDEQYF. The CDR3 DNA reads TGTGCCAGCAGCTTAGAAAGTGAGGGGGACGAGCAGTACTTC.

The chain has TRBV28 and TRBJ2-1; 7 bases match TRBD2. This CDR3 comprises 17 residues. Germline loops: CDR1 MDHEN, CDR2 SYDVKM. Trimming cost V 1 base and J 7 bases; bases outside gene matches: 13. The CDR3, as DNA: TGTGCCAGCAGTTTATTTGGGTCCCTAGCGGCAACAAATGAGCAGTTCTTC. As protein: CASSLFGSLAATNEQFF.

The V call is TRBV11-3, the J call TRBJ2-1; 8 bases map to TRBD2. Germline CDR1 SGHNT, CDR2 YENEEA. V was pared by 5 bases and J by 9 bases, with 0 bases of the junction left unmatched. The CDR3 extends over 11 amino acids. The CDR3 is CASSRGGEQFF. The CDR3 DNA sequence: TGTGCCAGCAGCCGGGGGGGTGAGCAGTTCTTC.

V gene TRBV7-8 combines with J gene TRBJ1-1, with 8 bases fitting TRBD1. V gave up 6 bases and J gave up 2 bases; unmatched junction bases: 5. Germline CDR1 reads SGHVS; CDR2 reads FQNEAQ. CDR3 length: 14 residues. The CDR3 bases are TGTGCCAGCAGTCCTACAGGGGGTAACACTGAAGCTTTCTTT. Its protein is CASSPTGGNTEAFF.

The table lists this clone with a few counts. The CDR3 DNA reads as TGTGCCAGCAGCTCCAGTTGGACACCCACTGAAGCTTTCTTT. This encodes CASSSSWTPTEAFF. V usage is TRBV5-6 and J usage is TRBJ1-1, with a weak D call TRBD1 (5 bases). The CDR3 is 14 residues long. Trimming stripped 3 bases from V and 4 bases from J, with 13 bases between. Per the germline V gene, CDR1 is SGHDT and CDR2 is YYEEEE.

This chain uses TRBV27 with TRBJ1-5; TRBD1 agrees at 7 bases. CDR1 and CDR2 from the germline V gene are MNHEY and SMNVEV (reference sequence). The CDR3 consists of 15 residues. The trim removed 6 bases at V and 4 bases at J, leaving 9 bases unmatched. The DNA for the CDR3 is TGTGCCAGCAGATCCGACAGGGAGTGGAATCAGCCCCAGCATTTT. This gives the protein CASRSDREWNQPQHF.